What follows describes a single TCR beta chain. Its specific antigen is unknown. No per-base quality is available; no much larger clone lies one base away. TCRbeta CDR3 sequencing was performed on sorted unstimulated T cells and on proliferating T cells recovered from mixed lymphocyte reactions. Fresh whole blood from approximately ten HLA-typed healthy donors was used to isolate PBMCs. The data were taken from a study of siplizumab effects on memory and regulatory T cells (dated by TCRdb to about 2019). Some background on the complete study: The study looked at the effect of siplizumab, an anti-CD2 antibody, on alloreactive T-cell subsets in allogeneic mixed lymphocyte reactions made from human PBMCs. General findings and caveats noted by the study authors: Sequences below about 10^-5 frequency were poorly captured, so only a minor fraction of alloreactive clones could be mapped to unstimulated subsets. Unstimulated naive T cells appeared to be more diverse than memory T cells, and naive cells seemed to make a substantial contribution to the alloresponse. Roughly 75-97% of proliferating CD4+ or CD8+ clones could not be assigned a naive or memory phenotype. Whether proliferating Tregs from siplizumab cultures were suppressive was not functionally confirmed. Siplizumab significantly lowered the cumulative frequency of alloreactive sequences that could be traced to unstimulated CD4+ memory T cells. Among mappable alloreactive CD4+ clones, an average Treg-derived fraction of over 60% was observed with siplizumab, compared with approximately 30% in control reactions.

CDR1 and CDR2 were assigned from the germline V gene as MNHEY and SVGAGI. V has 2 bases trimmed and J has 0 bases trimmed; junction bases matching no gene number 3. The CDR3 runs 16 amino acids, cysteine and phenylalanine included. Of all the DNA, just the CDR3 is kept, 48 bases in frame from base 1. The method was the immunoSEQ multiplex PCR assay. Each sample had 85,000 to 100,000 TCR templates assayed by the deep sequencing platform. Genomic DNA extracted from sorted T cells was used for TCRbeta CDR3 sequencing. The source study handled its data this way. The R programming language was used for the clonal analysis of the TCRbeta CDR3 data. Alloreactive CD4+ and CD8+ clones were defined by comparing unstimulated samples with post-reaction CFSE-low samples. Regulatory or non-regulatory origin was assigned to alloreactive CD4+ clones by matching of sequences to sorted unstimulated Treg and non-Treg repertoires. This immuneACCESS table, as held by TCRdb, lists in-frame sequences with V and J called but not all clones. Of the missing ones, under half trace to an unresolved V gene in checked studies; the others have no known cause. Clone size and V and J calls were adopted from that table, with D and trimming inferred from the DNA. In all, the sample holds some 110,000 clones, and approximately 94% of those were seen once. The ten most abundant clones make up 0.25% to 0.35% of the sample.

The sequence came from a human donor in good health. Recombination connected TRBV6-5 to TRBJ2-3; the central 9 bases match TRBD2. The sample comprised CD4+ T cells sorted from blood. The CDR3 here reads CASSYRGGASTDTQYF. The DNA sequence is given as TGTGCCAGCAGTTACCGCGGGGGGGCCAGCACAGATACGCAGTATTTT.